The 25 T cell receptor beta chains reported below all come from one sample, sequenced in a study of CD8+ T cells in alopecia areata. Stated treatment: oral pan-JAK inhibitor, 5-10 mg twice daily. It was cDNA, reverse transcribed from extracted RNA, that served as the sequencing template. Generated by immunoSEQ multiplex PCR, the TCRdb table keeps only in-frame clones and is missing some. The table has about 260,000 clones, about three fifths seen once. The sample consisted of CD4+ T cells sorted from blood, taken at roughly week 53, from a patient treated with tofacitinib. These receptors all stem from a human donor with alopecia areata.

A few counts support this clone. The genes are TRBV5-4 and TRBJ2-5, with TRBD1 identical over 11 bases. V gave up 4 bases and J gave up 3 bases; unmatched junction bases: 5. Germline CDR1 reads SGHNT; CDR2 reads YYREEE (reference sequence). This CDR3 is 15 amino acids long. CDR3 in amino acids: CASSRTGGLEETQYF. As DNA, the CDR3 is TGTGCCAGCAGCAGGACAGGGGGCCTCGAAGAGACCCAGTACTTC. Looking up the rest from reference TRBV5-4 and TRBJ2-5 gives the full variable domain: ETGVTQSPTHLIKTRGQQVTLRCSSQSGHNTVSWYQQALGQGPQFIFQYYREEENGRGNFPPRFSGLQFPNYSSELNVNALELDDSALYLCASSRTGGLEETQYFGPGTRLLVL.

This clone has just a few counts. The V and J genes are TRBV6-5 and TRBJ2-5; D gene uncertain. CDR1 and CDR2 (germline): MNHEY, SVGAGI. CDR3 length: 15 amino acids. Trimming cost V 2 bases and J 9 bases, with 19 bases left between them. CDR3 sequence: CASSYQTATKVAQYF. DNA of the CDR3: TGTGCCAGCAGTTACCAGACGGCCACGAAGGTGGCCCAGTACTTC.

This chain links TRBV5-1 with TRBJ2-3; D call uncertain. Germline V gene sequence: CDR1 SGHRS, CDR2 YFSETQ. V was cut by 4 bases and J by 3 bases, with 15 bases left in between. The CDR3 runs to 15 residues. In DNA form, the CDR3 reads TGCGCCAGCAGCCCCTTTACATCAGTGACAGATACGCAGTATTTT. Its protein is CASSPFTSVTDTQYF.

The gene calls are TRBV30 and TRBJ1-1; 7 nucleotides align to TRBD1. The CDR3 totals 16 residues. Germline V CDR1 and CDR2: GTSNPN, SVGIG (reference sequence). J was trimmed by 7 bases and V by 0 bases; bases with no gene match: 14. CDR3 residues: CAWSVGGSVSGGEAFF. Here the CDR3 DNA reads TGTGCCTGGAGTGTAGGGGGCTCTGTTTCCGGAGGTGAAGCTTTCTTT.

This clone was seen only a few times. The V and J genes are TRBV30 and TRBJ1-2; D not resolved. There are 12 residues in the CDR3. V was trimmed by 0 bases and J by 7 bases, leaving 9 bases between them. Germline V gives CDR1 GTSNPN, CDR2 SVGIG (reference sequence). CDR3 residues: CAWSVHLGGYTF. CDR3 in DNA: TGTGCCTGGAGTGTACATCTGGGTGGCTACACCTTC.

This clone came up a few times. V usage is TRBV5-1 and J usage is TRBJ2-2; D possibly uses TRBD1 or TRBD2 (5 bases each). This CDR3 region has 15 residues. Trimming cost V 0 bases and J 4 bases, with 10 bases left between them. CDR1 and CDR2 (germline): SGHRS, YFSETQ. CDR3 sequence reads: CASSLDGDRTGELFF. The CDR3 nucleotides read TGCGCCAGCAGCTTGGACGGGGACCGCACCGGGGAGCTGTTTTTT.

The chain couples TRBV5-4 to TRBJ2-3; weak D call: TRBD1 (6 bases). Trimming took 2 bases from V and 2 from J, leaving 9 bases between them. Germline V gene lookup returns CDR1 SGHNT and CDR2 YYREEE (reference sequence). The CDR3 is 14 amino acids. CDR3 sequence: CASSLTGLTDTQYF. The DNA of the CDR3 is TGTGCCAGCAGCTTAACAGGGCTCACAGATACGCAGTATTTT.

Only a few counts were recorded for this clone. The chain uses TRBV10-3 and TRBJ2-1, with TRBD2 identical over 9 bases. The germline V gene has CDR1 ENHRY and CDR2 SYGVKD. J gave up 6 bases and V 2 bases, and 8 bases lay outside the gene matches. CDR3 length equals 16 residues. The CDR3 nucleotides are TGTGCCATCAGTGAGAAAATAGCGGGGGTGTCCAATGAGCAGTTCTTC. Translated: CAISEKIAGVSNEQFF.

The chain links TRBV27 to TRBJ2-7; D ambiguous. Germline CDR1 reads MNHEY; CDR2 reads SMNVEV (reference sequence). Trimming left V 8 bases short and J 3 bases short, with 14 bases between. The CDR3 sequence is 13 residues long. The CDR3 region is CASSPDRVYEQYF. CDR3 coding DNA: TGTGCCAGCTCCCCGGATCGGGTCTACGAGCAGTACTTC.

The V call is TRBV5-1, the J call TRBJ2-7; 9 bases match TRBD1. The CDR3 runs to 16 residues. V trimming: 0 bases; J trimming: 3 bases; junction bases outside the gene matches: 7. Germline V gene lookup returns CDR1 SGHRS and CDR2 YFSETQ. CDR3 in amino acids: CASSLGPGTGLYEQYF. CDR3 bases: TGCGCCAGCAGCTTGGGGCCCGGGACAGGGCTCTACGAGCAGTACTTC.

This clone was counted between two and nine times. V gene TRBV19 combines with J gene TRBJ2-7, with D uncertain. Trimming pared 3 bases from V and 6 bases from J, leaving 9 bases between. The germline V gene encodes CDR1 LNHDA and CDR2 SQIVND (reference sequence). This CDR3 has 12 residues. The chain's CDR3 is CASSIRDGEQYF. The CDR3 DNA sequence: TGTGCCAGTAGTATTCGAGACGGCGAGCAGTACTTC. Full variable domain (remainder filled in from reference TRBV19 and TRBJ2-7): DGGITQSPKYLFRKEGQNVTLSCEQNLNHDAMYWYRQDPGQGLRLIYYSQIVNDFQKGDIAEGYSVSREKKESFPLTVTSAQKNPTAFYLCASSIRDGEQYFGPGTRLTVT.

This chain joins TRBV27 and TRBJ1-5; 9 positions match TRBD1. The CDR3 consists of 15 residues. CDR1 is MNHEY, CDR2 SMNVEV, per germline (reference sequence). Trimming took 4 bases from V and 4 from J; bases not matched to a gene: 5. CDR3 region: CASSYTGTGNQPQHF. In DNA form, the CDR3 reads TGTGCCAGCAGTTATACCGGGACAGGGAATCAGCCCCAGCATTTT.

For this clone: Other DNA sequences in the sample encode the same CDR3. The V and J genes are TRBV10-3 and TRBJ1-1; D remains ambiguous. From germline, CDR1 is ENHRY and CDR2 SYGVKD. This CDR3 comprises 12 residues. The V end was cut by 4 bases, the J end by 2 bases, with 5 bases between. The CDR3 sequence is CAISASNTEAFF. The CDR3 DNA reads as TGTGCCATCAGTGCAAGTAACACTGAAGCTTTCTTT.

The rearrangement links TRBV30 to TRBJ2-6; D gene uncertain. Germline-derived CDR1 and CDR2 are GTSNPN and SVGIG (reference sequence). The V end was cut by 8 bases, the J end by 2 bases, with 13 bases between. The CDR3 is 14 amino acids. Here the CDR3 reads CAHPTRTGANVLTF. CDR3 coding DNA: TGTGCCCACCCGACGAGGACTGGGGCCAACGTCCTGACTTTC.

The genes are TRBV4-3 and TRBJ2-1, with D unclear. V was pared by 0 bases and J by 0 bases, with 12 bases between. The germline V gene has CDR1 LGHNA and CDR2 YSLEER. CDR3 size: 17 residues. The CDR3 DNA reads TGCGCCAGCAGCCAAGATCCCGTATTTAGCTCCTACAATGAGCAGTTCTTC. Encoded protein: CASSQDPVFSSYNEQFF.

The V and J genes are TRBV6-6 and TRBJ2-5; a weak D match, TRBD2 (5 bases). The CDR3 loop spans 11 amino acids. Germline CDR1 and CDR2: MNHNY and SVGAGI (reference sequence). Trimming removed 7 bases from V and 4 bases from J, with 7 bases in between. CDR3 in DNA: TGTGCCAGCAAACTAGGAGAGACCCAGTACTTC. Amino acid sequence: CASKLGETQYF.

The chain has TRBV2 and TRBJ1-2; weak D call: TRBD1 (5 bases). CDR3 length: 17 residues. V was cut by 2 bases and J by 5 bases, with 21 bases left in between. Per germline, CDR1 SNHLY and CDR2 FYNNEI. The CDR3 nucleotides read TGTGCCAGCAGTGAAAATAGGGGATTTGCAGGTCGATATGGCTACACCTTC. Translating it yields CASSENRGFAGRYGYTF.

This clone was recorded a few times. V gene TRBV6-5 combines with J gene TRBJ1-6, with D unresolved. V was clipped by 5 bases and J by 7 bases, with 12 bases between them. CDR3 length: 14 amino acids. Per germline, CDR1 MNHEY and CDR2 SVGAGI. CDR3 coding DNA: TGTGCCAGCAGTATACAAGCGTGGAATTCACCCCTCCACTTT. Translated, it gives CASSIQAWNSPLHF.

The chain recombines TRBV9 with TRBJ2-3, with 9 bases aligning to TRBD2. The junction had 5 bases not matched to a gene; V was cut back by 4 bases and J by 2 bases. Germline V gives CDR1 SGDLS, CDR2 YYNGEE. This CDR3 spans 15 amino acids. The CDR3 coding sequence is TGTGCCAGCAGCCCGACTAGCGGCCTCACAGATACGCAGTATTTT. Residues: CASSPTSGLTDTQYF.

The rearrangement links TRBV15 to TRBJ2-1, with 10 positions matching TRBD2. CDR3 length equals 17 residues. Germline-derived CDR1 and CDR2 are LNHNV and YYDKDF (reference sequence). The trim removed 0 bases at V and 9 bases at J, leaving 11 bases unmatched. CDR3 residues: CATSRDRGSGGRGEQFF. CDR3 DNA sequence: TGTGCCACCAGCAGAGATCGGGGTAGCGGGGGGCGAGGTGAGCAGTTCTTC.

Points on this clone: This sample also contains other DNA sequences that code for the same CDR3. The chain employs TRBV29-1 and TRBJ2-3; 7 nucleotides match TRBD2. Germline values: CDR1 SQVTM, CDR2 ANQGSEA. CDR3 length: 14 residues. The V and J ends lost 1 base and 1 base, in that order; junction bases with no gene match: 2. The CDR3 loop reads CSVEGGGGTDTQYF. The CDR3 nucleotides read TGCAGCGTTGAAGGGGGAGGGGGCACAGATACGCAGTATTTT.

Here the CDR3 DNA reads TGCGCCAGCAGCCAAGAAAGGCGTCCGGCGAGCGAGCAGTACTTC. This codes for CASSQERRPASEQYF. V gene TRBV4-1 combines with J gene TRBJ2-7, with no clear D. CDR1 and CDR2 from the germline V gene are MGHRA and YSYEKL. Trimming left V 0 bases short and J 6 bases short, with 15 bases between. The CDR3 consists of 15 residues.

The gene calls are TRBV29-1 and TRBJ2-3; possibly TRBD2 for D (6 bases). V shed 4 bases and J shed 4 bases, with 12 bases lying between them. Germline CDR1 is SQVTM and CDR2 is ANQGSEA. CDR3 length: 13 residues. CDR3 amino acids: CSVGGGAADTQYF. The CDR3 DNA reads TGCAGCGTTGGTGGCGGGGCCGCAGATACGCAGTATTTT.

This clone was found a few times. The J gene is TRBJ2-3, the V gene TRBV4-3; possibly TRBD2 for D (5 bases). This CDR3 has 15 residues. Germline assignment: CDR1 LGHNA and CDR2 YSLEER. Trimming took 2 bases from V and 2 from J, leaving 11 bases between them. This CDR3 reads CASSQTADPTDTQYF. In nucleotides, the CDR3 is TGCGCCAGCAGCCAAACAGCGGATCCCACAGATACGCAGTATTTT.

A few counts support this clone. The rearrangement links TRBV5-1 to TRBJ2-5; TRBD2 aligns across 8 bases. The CDR3 sequence is 13 residues long. Germline loops: CDR1 SGHRS, CDR2 YFSETQ. Trimming cost V 4 bases and J 4 bases; bases outside gene matches: 3. For the CDR3, the DNA is TGCGCCAGCAGCGTAGCGGGGAGAGAGACCCAGTACTTC. Protein: CASSVAGRETQYF.